The sequence of this T cell receptor (beta chain) was determined in a study of blood T cell repertoires in COVID-19. Study-level information: Acute and convalescent COVID-19 specimens originated in the United States, Italy and Spain. In each case, the material was cDNA or gDNA derived from T cells, B-cell-depleted T cells, or PBMCs.

In the source study's methods: The assay estimated nucleated cells by amplifying reference gene primers. Generated by immunoSEQ multiplex PCR, the TCRdb table keeps only in-frame clones and is missing some. V and J calls and clone size are copied from that table; D and trimming were computed from the DNA. The sample consists of 310,000 or so clones, approximately 90% of them appearing once. Enrollment of patients from Seattle took place during active infection, with longitudinal follow-up. The TCR originated in a woman under 40 with COVID-19, enrolled during active disease. The sequencing sample was made of peripheral blood.

The CDR3 nucleotides are TGTGCCAGCAGCAAAGGACAGGGTACTGCAACTAATGAAAAACTGTTTTTT. It codes for CASSKGQGTATNEKLFF. The chain joins TRBV7-9 to TRBJ1-4; the match to TRBD1 covers 8 bases. CDR3 size: 17 residues. V shed 5 bases and J 0 bases; nucleotides not matched to a gene: 8. Germline CDR1 and CDR2: SEHNR and FQNEAQ (reference sequence).